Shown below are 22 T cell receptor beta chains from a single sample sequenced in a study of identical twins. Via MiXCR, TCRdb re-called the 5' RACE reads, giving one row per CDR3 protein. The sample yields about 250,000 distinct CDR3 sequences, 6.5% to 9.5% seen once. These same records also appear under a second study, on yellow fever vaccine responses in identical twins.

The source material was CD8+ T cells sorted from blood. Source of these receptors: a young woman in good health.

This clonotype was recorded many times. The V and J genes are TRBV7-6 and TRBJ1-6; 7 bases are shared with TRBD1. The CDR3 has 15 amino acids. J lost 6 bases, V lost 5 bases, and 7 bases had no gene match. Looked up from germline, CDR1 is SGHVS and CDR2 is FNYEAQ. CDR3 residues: CASSPIGTANSPLHF. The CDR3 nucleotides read TGTGCCAGCAGCCCCATCGGGACAGCTAATTCACCCCTCCACTTT.

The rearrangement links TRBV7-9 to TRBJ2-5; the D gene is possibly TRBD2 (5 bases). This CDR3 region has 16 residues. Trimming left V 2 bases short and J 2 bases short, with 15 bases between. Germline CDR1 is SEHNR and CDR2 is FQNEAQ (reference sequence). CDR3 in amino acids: CASSLITGEGQETQYF. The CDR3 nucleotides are TGTGCCAGCAGCTTAATCACCGGGGAAGGTCAAGAGACCCAGTACTTC.

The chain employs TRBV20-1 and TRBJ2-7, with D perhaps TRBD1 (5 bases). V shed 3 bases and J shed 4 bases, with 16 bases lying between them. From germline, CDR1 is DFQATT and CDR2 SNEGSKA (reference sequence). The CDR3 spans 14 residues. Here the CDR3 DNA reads TGCAGTGCTAGTTTCGACCTGACAGCTTACGAGCAGTACTTC. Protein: CSASFDLTAYEQYF.

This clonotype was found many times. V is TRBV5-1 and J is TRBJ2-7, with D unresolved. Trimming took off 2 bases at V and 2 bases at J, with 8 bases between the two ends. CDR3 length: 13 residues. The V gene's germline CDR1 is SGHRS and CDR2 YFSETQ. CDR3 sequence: CASSFDRTYEQYF. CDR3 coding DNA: TGCGCCAGCAGCTTTGACCGGACCTACGAGCAGTACTTC. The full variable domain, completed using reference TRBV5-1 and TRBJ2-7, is KAGVTQTPRYLIKTRGQQVTLSCSPISGHRSVSWYQQTPGQGLQFLFEYFSETQRNKGNFPGRFSGRQFSNSRSEMNVSTLELGDSALYLCASSFDRTYEQYFGPGTRLTVT.

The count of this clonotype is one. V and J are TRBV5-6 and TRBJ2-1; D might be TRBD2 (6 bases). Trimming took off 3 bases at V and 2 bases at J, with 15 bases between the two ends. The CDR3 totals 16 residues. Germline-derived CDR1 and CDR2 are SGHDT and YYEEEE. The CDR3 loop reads CASSSPRERAYNEQFF. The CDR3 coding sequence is TGTGCCAGCAGCTCCCCCCGGGAGCGGGCCTACAATGAGCAGTTCTTC.

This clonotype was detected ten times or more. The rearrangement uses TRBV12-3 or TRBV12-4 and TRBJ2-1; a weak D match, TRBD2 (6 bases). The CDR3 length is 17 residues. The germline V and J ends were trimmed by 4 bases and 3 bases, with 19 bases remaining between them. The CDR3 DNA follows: TGTGCCAGCAGTTCAATTACTAGCAGCCAAGGCTACAATGAGCAGTTCTTC. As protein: CASSSITSSQGYNEQFF.

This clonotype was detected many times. This CDR3 is CASSSRDGSYEQYF. CDR3 DNA: TGTGCCAGCAGTTCCCGGGACGGGTCCTACGAGCAGTACTTC. J is TRBJ2-7 and V is TRBV13; D may be TRBD1 or TRBD2 (5 bases each). This CDR3 region has 14 residues. Germline V lookup: CDR1 PRHDT, CDR2 FYEKMQ (reference sequence). The V end lost 6 bases, the J end lost 1 base, and 13 bases lay between the germline ends.

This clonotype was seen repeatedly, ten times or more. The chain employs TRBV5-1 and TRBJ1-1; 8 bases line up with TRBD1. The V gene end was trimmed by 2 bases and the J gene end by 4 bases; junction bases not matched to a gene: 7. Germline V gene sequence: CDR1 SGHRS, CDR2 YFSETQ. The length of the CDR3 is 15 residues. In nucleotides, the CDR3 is TGCGCCAGCAGCTTCGGACAGGGTGATTCCACTGAAGCTTTCTTT. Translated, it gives CASSFGQGDSTEAFF.

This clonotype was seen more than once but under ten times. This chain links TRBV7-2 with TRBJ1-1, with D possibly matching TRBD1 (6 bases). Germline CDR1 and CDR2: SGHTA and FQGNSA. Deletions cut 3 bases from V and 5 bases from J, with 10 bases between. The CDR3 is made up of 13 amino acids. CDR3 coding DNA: TGTGCCAGCAGCTTGGGGACAAGGACTGAAGCTTTCTTT. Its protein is CASSLGTRTEAFF.

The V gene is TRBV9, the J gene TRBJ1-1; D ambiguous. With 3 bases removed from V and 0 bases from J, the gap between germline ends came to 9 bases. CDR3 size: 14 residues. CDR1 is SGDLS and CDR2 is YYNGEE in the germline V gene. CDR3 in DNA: TGTGCCAGCAGCGCCCTCGGGTTGAACACTGAAGCTTTCTTT. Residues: CASSALGLNTEAFF. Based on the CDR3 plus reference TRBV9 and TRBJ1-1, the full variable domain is DSGVTQTPKHLITATGQRVTLRCSPRSGDLSVYWYQQSLDQGLQFLIQYYNGEERAKGNILERFSAQQFPDLHSELNLSSLELGDSALYFCASSALGLNTEAFFGQGTRLTVV.

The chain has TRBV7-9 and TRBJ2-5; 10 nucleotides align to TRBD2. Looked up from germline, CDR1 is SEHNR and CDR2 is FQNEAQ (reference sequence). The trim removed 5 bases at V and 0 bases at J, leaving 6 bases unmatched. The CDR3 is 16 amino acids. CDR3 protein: CASSAASGGYQETQYF. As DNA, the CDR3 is TGTGCCAGCAGCGCCGCTAGCGGGGGATACCAAGAGACCCAGTACTTC.

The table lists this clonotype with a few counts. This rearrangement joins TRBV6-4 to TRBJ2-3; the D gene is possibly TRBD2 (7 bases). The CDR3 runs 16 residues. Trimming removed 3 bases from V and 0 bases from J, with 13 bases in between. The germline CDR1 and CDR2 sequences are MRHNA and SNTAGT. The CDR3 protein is CASSETPGGSTDTQYF. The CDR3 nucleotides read TGTGCCAGCAGTGAAACTCCGGGGGGCAGCACAGATACGCAGTATTTT.

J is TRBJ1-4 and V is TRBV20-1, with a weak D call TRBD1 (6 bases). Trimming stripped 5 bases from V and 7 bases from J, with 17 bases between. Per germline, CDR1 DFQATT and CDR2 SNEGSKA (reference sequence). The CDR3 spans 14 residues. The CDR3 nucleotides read TGCAGTGCTCGAGGACAGACGGAAACTGAAAAACTGTTTTTT. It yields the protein CSARGQTETEKLFF.

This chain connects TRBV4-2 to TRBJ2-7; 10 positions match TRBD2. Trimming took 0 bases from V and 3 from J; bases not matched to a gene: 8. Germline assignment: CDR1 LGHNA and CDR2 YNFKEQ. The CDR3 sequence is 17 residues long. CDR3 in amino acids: CASSQELAGVGNYEQYF. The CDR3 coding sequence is TGTGCCAGCAGCCAAGAGCTAGCGGGGGTTGGTAACTACGAGCAGTACTTC.

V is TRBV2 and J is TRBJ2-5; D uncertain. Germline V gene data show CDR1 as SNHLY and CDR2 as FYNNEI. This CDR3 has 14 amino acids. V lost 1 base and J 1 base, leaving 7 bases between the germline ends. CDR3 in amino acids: CASSEEAGQETQYF. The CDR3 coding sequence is TGTGCCAGCAGTGAAGAGGCAGGCCAAGAGACCCAGTACTTC.

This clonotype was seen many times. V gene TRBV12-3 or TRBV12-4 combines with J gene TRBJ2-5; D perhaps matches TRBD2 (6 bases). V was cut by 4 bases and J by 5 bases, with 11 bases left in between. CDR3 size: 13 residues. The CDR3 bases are TGTGCCAGCAGTTCGGAGGGGTCCGAGACCCAGTACTTC. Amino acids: CASSSEGSETQYF.

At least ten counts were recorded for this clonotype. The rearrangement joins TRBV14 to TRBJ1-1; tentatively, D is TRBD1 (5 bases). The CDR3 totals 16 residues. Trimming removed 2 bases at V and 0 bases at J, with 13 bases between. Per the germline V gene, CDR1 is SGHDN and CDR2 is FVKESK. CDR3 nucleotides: TGTGCCAGCAGCCAATTAGGGCAGGGATTGAACACTGAAGCTTTCTTT. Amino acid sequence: CASSQLGQGLNTEAFF.

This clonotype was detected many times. This CDR3 is CASSMDRVAEKLFF. For the CDR3, the DNA is TGCGCCAGCAGCATGGACAGGGTTGCTGAAAAACTGTTTTTT. The rearrangement links TRBV5-1 to TRBJ1-4, with 8 bases lining up with TRBD1. Per germline, CDR1 SGHRS and CDR2 YFSETQ. J gave up 7 bases and V 4 bases, and 6 bases lay outside the gene matches. The CDR3 is 14 amino acids.

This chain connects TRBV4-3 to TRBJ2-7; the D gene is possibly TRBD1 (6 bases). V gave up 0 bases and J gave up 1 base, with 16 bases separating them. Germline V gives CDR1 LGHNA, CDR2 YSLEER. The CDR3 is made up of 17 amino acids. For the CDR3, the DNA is TGCGCCAGCAGCCAAGATTATTACGGACAGCGTTCCTACGAGCAGTACTTC. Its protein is CASSQDYYGQRSYEQYF.

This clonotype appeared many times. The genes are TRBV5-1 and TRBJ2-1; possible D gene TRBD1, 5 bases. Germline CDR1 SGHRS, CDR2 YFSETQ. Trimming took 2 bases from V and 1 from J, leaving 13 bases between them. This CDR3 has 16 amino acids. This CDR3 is CASSLPDSPSYNEQFF. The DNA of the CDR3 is TGCGCCAGCAGCTTACCCGACAGCCCATCCTACAATGAGCAGTTCTTC.

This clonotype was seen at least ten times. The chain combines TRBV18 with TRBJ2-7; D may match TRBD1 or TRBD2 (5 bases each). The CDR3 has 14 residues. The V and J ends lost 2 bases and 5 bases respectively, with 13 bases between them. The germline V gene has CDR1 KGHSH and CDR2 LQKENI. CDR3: CASSPSAGTDEQYF. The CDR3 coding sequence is TGTGCCAGCTCACCATCGGCAGGGACCGACGAGCAGTACTTC.

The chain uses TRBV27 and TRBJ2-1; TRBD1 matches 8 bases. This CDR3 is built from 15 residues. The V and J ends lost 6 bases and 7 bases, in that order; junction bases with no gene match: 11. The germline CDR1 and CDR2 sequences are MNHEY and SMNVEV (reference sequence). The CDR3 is CASRRQGSLGNEQFF. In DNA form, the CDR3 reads TGTGCCAGCAGGAGACAGGGGTCCCTAGGGAATGAGCAGTTCTTC.